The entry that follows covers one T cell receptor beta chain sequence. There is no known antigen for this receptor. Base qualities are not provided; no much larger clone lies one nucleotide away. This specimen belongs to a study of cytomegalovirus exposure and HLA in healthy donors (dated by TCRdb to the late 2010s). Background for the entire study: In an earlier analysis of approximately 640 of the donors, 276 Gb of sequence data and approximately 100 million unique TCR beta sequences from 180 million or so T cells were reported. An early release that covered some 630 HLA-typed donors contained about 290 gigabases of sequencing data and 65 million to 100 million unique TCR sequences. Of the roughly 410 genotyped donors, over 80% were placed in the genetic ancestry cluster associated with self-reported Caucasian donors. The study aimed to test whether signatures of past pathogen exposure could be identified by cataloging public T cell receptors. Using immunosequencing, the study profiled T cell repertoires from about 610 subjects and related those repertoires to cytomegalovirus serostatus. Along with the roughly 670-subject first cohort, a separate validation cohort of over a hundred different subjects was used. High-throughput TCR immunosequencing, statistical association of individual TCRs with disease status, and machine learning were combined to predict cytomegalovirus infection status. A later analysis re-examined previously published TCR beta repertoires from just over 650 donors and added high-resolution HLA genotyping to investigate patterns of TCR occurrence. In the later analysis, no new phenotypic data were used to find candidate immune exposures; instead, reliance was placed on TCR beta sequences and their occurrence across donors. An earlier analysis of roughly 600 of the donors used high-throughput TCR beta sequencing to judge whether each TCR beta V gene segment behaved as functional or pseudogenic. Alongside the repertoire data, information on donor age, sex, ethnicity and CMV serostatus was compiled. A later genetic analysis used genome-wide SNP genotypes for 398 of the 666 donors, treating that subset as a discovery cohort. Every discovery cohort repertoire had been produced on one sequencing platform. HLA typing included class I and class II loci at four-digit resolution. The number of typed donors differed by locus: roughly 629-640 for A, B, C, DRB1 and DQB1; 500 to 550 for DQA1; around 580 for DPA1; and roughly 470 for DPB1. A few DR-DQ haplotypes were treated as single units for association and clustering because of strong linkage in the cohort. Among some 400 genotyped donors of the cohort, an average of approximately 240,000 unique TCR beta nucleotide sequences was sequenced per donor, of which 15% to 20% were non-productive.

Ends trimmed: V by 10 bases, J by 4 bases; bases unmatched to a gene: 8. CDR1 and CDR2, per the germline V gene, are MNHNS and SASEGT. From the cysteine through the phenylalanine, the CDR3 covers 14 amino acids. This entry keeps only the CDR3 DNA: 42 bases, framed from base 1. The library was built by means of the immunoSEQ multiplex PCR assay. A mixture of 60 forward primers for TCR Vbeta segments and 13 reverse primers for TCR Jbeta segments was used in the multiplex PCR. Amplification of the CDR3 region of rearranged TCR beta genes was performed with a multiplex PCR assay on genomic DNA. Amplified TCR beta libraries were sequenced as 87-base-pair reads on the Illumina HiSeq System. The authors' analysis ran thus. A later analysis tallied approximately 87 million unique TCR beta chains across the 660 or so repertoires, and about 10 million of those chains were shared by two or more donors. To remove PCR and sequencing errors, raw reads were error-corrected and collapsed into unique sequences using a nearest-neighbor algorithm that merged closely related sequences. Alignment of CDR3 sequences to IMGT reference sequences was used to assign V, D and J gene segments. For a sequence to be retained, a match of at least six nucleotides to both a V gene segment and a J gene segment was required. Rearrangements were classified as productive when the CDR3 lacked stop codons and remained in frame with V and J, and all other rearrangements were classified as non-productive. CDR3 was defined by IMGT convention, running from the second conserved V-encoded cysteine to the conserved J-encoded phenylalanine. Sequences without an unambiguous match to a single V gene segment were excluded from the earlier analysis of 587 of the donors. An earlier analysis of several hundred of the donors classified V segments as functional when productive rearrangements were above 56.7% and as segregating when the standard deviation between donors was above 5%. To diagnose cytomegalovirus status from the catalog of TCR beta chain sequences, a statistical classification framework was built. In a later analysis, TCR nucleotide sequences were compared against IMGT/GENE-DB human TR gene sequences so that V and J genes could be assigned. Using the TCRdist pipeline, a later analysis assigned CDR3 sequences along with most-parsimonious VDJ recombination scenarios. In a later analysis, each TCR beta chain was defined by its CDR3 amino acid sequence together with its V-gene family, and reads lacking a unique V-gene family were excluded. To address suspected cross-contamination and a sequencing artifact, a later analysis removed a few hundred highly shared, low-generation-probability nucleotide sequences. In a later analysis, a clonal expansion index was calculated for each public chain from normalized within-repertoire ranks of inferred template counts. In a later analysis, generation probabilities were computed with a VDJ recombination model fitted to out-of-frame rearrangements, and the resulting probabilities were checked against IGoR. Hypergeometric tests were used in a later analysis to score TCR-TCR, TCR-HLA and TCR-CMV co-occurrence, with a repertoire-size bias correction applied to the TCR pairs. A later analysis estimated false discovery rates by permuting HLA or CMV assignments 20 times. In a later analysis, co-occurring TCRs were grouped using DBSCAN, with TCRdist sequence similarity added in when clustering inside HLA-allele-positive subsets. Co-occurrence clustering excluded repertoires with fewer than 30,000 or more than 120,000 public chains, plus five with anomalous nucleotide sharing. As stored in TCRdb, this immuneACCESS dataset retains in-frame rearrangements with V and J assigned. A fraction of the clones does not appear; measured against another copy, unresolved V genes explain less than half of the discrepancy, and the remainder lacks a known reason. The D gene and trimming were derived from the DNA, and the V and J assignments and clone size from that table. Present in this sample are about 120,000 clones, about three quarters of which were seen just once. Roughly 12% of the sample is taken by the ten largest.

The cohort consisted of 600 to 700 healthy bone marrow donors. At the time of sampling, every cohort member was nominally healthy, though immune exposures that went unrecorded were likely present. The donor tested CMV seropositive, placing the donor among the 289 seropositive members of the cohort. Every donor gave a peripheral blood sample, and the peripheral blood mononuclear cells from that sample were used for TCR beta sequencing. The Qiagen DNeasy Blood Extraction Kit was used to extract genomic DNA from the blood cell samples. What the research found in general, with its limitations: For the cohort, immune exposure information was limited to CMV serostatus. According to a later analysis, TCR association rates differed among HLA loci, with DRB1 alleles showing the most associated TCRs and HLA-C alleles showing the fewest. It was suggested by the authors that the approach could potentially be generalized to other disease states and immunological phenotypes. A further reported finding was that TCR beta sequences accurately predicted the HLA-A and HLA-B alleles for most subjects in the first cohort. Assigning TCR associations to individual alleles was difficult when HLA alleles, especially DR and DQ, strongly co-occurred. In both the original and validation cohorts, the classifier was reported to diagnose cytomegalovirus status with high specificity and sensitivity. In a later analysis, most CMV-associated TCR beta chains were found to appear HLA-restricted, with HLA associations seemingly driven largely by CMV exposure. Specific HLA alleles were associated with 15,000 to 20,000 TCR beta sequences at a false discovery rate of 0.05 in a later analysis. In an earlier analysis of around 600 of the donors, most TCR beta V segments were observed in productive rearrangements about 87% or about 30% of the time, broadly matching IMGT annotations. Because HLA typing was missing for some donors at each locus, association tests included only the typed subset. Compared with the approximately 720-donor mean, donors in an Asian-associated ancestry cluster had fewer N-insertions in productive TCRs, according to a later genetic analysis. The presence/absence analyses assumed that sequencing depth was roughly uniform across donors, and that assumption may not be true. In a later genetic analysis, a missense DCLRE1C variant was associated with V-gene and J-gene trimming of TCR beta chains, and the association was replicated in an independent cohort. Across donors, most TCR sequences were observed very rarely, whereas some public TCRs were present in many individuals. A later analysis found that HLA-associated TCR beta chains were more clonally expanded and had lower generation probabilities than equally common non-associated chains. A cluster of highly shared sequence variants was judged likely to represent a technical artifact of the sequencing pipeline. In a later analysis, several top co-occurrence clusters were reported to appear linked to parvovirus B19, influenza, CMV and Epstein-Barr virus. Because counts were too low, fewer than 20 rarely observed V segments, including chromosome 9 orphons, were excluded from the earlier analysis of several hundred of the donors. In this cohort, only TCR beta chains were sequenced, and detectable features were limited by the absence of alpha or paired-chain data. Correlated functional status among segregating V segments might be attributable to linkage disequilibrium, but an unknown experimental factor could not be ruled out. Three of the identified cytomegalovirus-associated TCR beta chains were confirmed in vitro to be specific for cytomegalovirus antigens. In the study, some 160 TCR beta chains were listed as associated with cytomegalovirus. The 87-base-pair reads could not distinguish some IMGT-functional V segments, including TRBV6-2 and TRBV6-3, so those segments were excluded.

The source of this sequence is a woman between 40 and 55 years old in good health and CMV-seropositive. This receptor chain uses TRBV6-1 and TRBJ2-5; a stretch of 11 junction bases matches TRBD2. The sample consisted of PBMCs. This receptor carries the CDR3 CATELTSGGETQYF. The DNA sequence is TGTGCCACCGAACTCACTAGCGGGGGAGAGACCCAGTACTTC.